Listed here are 6 T cell receptor beta chains from one sample, sequenced in a study of T-cell memory formation after mild COVID-19. One entry per CDR3 protein, called by TCRdb with MiXCR from the 5' RACE reads. The sample has around 510,000 distinct CDR3 sequences; about 22% are singletons. Sequenced sample: PBMCs or a T cell subset sorted from them (not recorded which). These receptors came from an adult woman who had mild COVID-19 (a few samples of this study predate the infection). Cell type and time point are not known.

The rearrangement uses TRBV4-3 and TRBJ2-1; the match to TRBD2 covers 7 bases. Germline values: CDR1 LGHNA, CDR2 YSLEER. This CDR3 region has 16 residues. Losses at the gene ends were 4 bases for V and 3 bases for J; bases not matched to a gene: 9. CDR3 in amino acids: CASSLRTSRYYNEQFF. CDR3 coding DNA: TGCGCCAGCAGCCTCCGGACTAGTAGGTACTACAATGAGCAGTTCTTC.

This clonotype has a handful of counts. This CDR3 reads CASSYGTGFNYGYTF. The CDR3 DNA reads as TGTGCCAGCAGTTACGGGACAGGGTTTAACTATGGCTACACCTTC. V gene TRBV6-5 combines with J gene TRBJ1-2; 9 bases align to TRBD1. This CDR3 region has 15 residues. Unmatched junction bases numbered 2, after V lost 2 bases and J lost 1 base. CDR1 MNHEY and CDR2 SVGAGI come from the germline V gene.

CDR3: CASSQEPGTRSPGVGELFF. The CDR3, as DNA: TGCGCCAGCAGCCAGGAGCCCGGGACTAGAAGTCCAGGCGTTGGGGAGCTGTTTTTT. This chain links TRBV4-3 with TRBJ2-2; 8 bases are shared with TRBD2. The CDR3 loop spans 19 amino acids. V was pared by 3 bases and J by 8 bases, with 20 bases of the junction left unmatched. Germline V gene lookup returns CDR1 LGHNA and CDR2 YSLEER.

The V and J genes are TRBV25-1 and TRBJ1-1; unclear D gene. The V and J ends lost 4 bases and 5 bases respectively, with 17 bases between them. Per the germline V gene, CDR1 is MGHDK and CDR2 is SYGVNS. CDR3 length: 15 amino acids. This chain's CDR3 is CASSALRHGRTEAFF. The CDR3 DNA sequence: TGTGCCAGCAGTGCCCTCCGACACGGTCGGACTGAAGCTTTCTTT.

The table lists this clonotype with a few counts. The gene calls are TRBV5-1 and TRBJ2-3, with 7 nucleotides matching TRBD1. From germline, CDR1 is SGHRS and CDR2 YFSETQ. The CDR3 length is 14 residues. The V segment lost 0 bases and the J segment 3 bases; nucleotides outside the gene matches: 1. In DNA, the CDR3 is TGCGCCAGCAGCTTGGAGGGGGCGACAGATACGCAGTATTTT. This sequence encodes CASSLEGATDTQYF.

J is TRBJ2-1 and V is TRBV27, with TRBD2 as a possible D gene (5 bases). The CDR3 runs to 13 residues. Germline CDR1 and CDR2: MNHEY and SMNVEV (reference sequence). The V end lost 4 bases, the J end lost 5 bases, and 9 bases lay between the germline ends. The CDR3 DNA reads as TGTGCCAGCAGTTGGATCGGGGACAATGAGCAGTTCTTC. This encodes CASSWIGDNEQFF.